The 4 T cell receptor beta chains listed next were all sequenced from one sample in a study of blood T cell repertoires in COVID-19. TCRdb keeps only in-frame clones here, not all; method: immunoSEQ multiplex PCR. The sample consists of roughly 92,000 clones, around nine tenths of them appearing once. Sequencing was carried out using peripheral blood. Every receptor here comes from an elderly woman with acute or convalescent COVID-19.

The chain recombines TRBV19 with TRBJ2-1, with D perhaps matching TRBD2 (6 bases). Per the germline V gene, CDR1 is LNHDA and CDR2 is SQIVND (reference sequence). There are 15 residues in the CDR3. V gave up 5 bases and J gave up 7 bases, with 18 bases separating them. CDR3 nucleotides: TGTGCCAGTAGTCAGGGCCACGCGGGGCAAAATGAGCAGTTCTTC. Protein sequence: CASSQGHAGQNEQFF.

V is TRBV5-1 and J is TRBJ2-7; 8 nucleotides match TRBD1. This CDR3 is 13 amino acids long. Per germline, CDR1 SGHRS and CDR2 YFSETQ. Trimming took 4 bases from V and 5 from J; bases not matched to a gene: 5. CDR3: CASSPDRADEQYF. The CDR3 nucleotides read TGCGCCAGCAGCCCGGACAGGGCAGACGAGCAGTACTTC.

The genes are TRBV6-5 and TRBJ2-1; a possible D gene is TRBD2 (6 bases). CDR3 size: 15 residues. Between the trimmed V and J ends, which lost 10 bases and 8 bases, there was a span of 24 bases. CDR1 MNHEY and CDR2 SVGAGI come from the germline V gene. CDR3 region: CATNPAGIRADEQFF. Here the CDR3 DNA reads TGTGCCACCAATCCCGCGGGGATAAGAGCAGATGAGCAGTTCTTC.

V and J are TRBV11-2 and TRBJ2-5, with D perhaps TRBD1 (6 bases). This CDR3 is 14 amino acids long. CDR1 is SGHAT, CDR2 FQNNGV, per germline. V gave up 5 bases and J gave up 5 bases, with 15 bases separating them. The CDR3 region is CASSGNRVIETQYF. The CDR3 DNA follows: TGTGCCAGCAGCGGAAACAGGGTGATCGAGACCCAGTACTTC.